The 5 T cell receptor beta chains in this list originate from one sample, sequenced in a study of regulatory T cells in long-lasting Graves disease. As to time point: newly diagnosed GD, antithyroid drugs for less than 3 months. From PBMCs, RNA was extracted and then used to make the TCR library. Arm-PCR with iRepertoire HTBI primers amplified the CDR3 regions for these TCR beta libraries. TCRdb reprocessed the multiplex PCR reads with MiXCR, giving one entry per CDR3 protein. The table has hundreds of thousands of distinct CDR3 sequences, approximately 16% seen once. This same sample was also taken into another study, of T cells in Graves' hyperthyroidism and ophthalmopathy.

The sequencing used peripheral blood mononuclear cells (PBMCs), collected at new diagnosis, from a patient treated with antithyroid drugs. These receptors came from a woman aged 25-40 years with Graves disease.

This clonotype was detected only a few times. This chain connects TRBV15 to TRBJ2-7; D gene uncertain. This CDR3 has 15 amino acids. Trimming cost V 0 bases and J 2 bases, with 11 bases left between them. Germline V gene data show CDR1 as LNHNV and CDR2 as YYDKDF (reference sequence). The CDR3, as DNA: TGTGCCACCAGCAGAGAATCCAGTTCCACCTACGAGCAGTACTTC. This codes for CATSRESSSTYEQYF. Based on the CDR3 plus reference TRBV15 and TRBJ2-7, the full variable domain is DAMVIQNPRYQVTQFGKPVTLSCSQTLNHNVMYWYQQKSSQAPKLLFHYYDKDFNNEADTPDNFQSRRPNTSFCFLDIRSPGLGDTAMYLCATSRESSSTYEQYFGPGTRLTVT.

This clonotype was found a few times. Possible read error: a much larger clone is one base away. CDR3 nucleotide sequence: TGTGCCTGGAGTTTAGGGTTTGAGGCCCAGTACTTC. Protein: CAWSLGFEAQYF. This chain links TRBV30 with TRBJ2-5; D uncertain. V lost 2 bases, J lost 9 bases, and 13 bases lay in between. The CDR3 loop spans 12 amino acids. Germline CDR1 is GTSNPN and CDR2 is SVGIG (reference sequence).

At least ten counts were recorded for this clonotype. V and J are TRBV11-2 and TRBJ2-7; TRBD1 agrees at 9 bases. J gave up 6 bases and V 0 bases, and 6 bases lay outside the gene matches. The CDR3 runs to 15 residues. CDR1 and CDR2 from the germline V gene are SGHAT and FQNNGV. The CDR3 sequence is CASSLESGQGIEQYF. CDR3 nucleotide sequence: TGTGCCAGCAGCTTAGAATCGGGACAGGGAATCGAGCAGTACTTC.

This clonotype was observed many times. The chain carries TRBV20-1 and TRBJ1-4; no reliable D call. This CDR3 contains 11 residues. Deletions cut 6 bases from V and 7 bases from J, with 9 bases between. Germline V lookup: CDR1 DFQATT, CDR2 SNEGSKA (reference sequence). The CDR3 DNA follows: TGCAGTGCATTCCACGCTGAAAAACTGTTTTTT. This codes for CSAFHAEKLFF.

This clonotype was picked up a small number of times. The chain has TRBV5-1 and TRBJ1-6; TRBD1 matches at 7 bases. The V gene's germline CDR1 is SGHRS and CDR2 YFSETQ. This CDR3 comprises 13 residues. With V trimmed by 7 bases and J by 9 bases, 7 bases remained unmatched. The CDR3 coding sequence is TGCGCCAGCGAAACAGGGGAAGGTTCACCCCTCCACTTT. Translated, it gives CASETGEGSPLHF.